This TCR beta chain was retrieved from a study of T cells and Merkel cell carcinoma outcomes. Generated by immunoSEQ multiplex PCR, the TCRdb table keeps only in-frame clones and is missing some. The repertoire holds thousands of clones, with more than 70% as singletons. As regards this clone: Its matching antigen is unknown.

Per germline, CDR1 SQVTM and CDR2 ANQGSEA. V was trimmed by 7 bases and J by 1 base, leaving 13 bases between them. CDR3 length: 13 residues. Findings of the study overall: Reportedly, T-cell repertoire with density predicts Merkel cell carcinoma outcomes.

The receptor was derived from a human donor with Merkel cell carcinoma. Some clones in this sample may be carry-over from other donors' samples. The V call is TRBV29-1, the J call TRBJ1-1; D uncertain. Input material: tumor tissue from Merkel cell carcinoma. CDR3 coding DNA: TGCAGCGGACAAATGAGCTCGAACACTGAAGCTTTCTTT. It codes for CSGQMSSNTEAFF.